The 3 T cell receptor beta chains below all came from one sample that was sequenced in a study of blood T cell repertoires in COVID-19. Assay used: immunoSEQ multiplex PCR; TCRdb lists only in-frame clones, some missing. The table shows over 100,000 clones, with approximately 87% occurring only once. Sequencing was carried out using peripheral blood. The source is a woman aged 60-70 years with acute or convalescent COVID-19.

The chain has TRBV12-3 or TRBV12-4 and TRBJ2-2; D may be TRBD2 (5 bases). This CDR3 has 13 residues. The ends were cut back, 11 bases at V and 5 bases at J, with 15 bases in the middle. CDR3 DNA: TGTGCCGCCGGACGGGGAAATACCGGGGAGCTGTTTTTT. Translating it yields CAAGRGNTGELFF.

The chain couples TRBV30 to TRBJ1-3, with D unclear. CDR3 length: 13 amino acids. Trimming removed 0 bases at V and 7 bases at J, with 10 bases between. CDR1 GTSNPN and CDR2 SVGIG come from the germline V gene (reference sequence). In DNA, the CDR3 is TGTGCCTGGAGTGTGGAGCGGGCTAACACCATATATTTT. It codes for CAWSVERANTIYF.

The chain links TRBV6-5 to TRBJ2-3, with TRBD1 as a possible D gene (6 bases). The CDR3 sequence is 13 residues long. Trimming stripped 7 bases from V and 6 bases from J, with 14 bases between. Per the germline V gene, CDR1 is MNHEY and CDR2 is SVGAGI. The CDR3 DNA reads TGTGCCAGCACCCACGGACAGCATGATACGCAGTATTTT. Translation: CASTHGQHDTQYF.